The clone carrying this TCR beta chain has a handful of counts. As yet, its antigen is unknown. The data derive from a study of blood T cells in healthy people across ages. It was with a sample-barcoded 5' primer and a J-beta primer mix that a second PCR of roughly 7 to 12 cycles was run. One entry per CDR3 protein, called by TCRdb with MiXCR from the 5' RACE reads. The table has 600,000 to 1,000,000 distinct CDR3 sequences, roughly 25% seen once. Notes on the study in general: Older individuals had lower TCR beta diversity per million T cells (the decline was roughly linear).

Trimming took 0 bases from V and 6 from J, leaving 9 bases between them. The length of the CDR3 is 13 residues. Germline V gene sequence: CDR1 LGHDT, CDR2 YNNKEL (reference sequence). These data also formed part of another study, on T cells of mothers and their children. Per that paper: Donation was provided by three healthy Caucasian mothers along with their six children. Over 8 million TCR beta CDR3 reads were obtained from each mother, and approximately 3 million from each child. Unrelated pairs and related pairs have their TCR recombination output shaped similarly by thymic selection.

This rearrangement joins TRBV3-1 to TRBJ2-7, with D perhaps TRBD2 (5 bases). This clonotype was sampled from a boy aged 5 to 17 in good health. Sequencing was performed on blood. Written as DNA, the CDR3 is TGTGCCAGCAGCCAAGATCGTCGGGGCGAGCAGTACTTC. Translating it yields CASSQDRRGEQYF.